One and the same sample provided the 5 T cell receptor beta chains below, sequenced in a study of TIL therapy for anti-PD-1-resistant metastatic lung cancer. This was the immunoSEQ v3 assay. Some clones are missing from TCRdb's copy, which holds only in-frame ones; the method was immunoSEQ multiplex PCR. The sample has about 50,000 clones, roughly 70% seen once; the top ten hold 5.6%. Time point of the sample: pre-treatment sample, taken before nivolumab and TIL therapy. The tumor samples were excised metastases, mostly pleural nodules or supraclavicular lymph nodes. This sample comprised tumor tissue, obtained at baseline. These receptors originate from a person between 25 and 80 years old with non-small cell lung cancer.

CDR3 coding DNA: TGTGCCACCACCTTGGGGGGCACTGGAAACACCATATATTTT. It specifies CATTLGGTGNTIYF. The gene calls are TRBV15 and TRBJ1-3; a possible D gene is TRBD1 (6 bases). This CDR3 region has 14 residues. V lost 7 bases and J 2 bases, leaving 12 bases between the germline ends. The germline V gene encodes CDR1 LNHNV and CDR2 YYDKDF (reference sequence).

The CDR3 region has the DNA TGCAGCGTCTCAGGAGTCTACGAGCAGTACTTC. Its protein product is CSVSGVYEQYF. The V call is TRBV29-1, the J call TRBJ2-7; D gene uncertain. V gave up 6 bases and J gave up 3 bases, with 9 bases separating them. Germline CDR1 SQVTM, CDR2 ANQGSEA. The CDR3 is 11 amino acids.

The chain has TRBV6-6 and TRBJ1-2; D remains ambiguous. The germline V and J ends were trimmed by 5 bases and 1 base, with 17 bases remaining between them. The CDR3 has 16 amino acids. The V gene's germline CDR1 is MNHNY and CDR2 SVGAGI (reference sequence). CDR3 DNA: TGTGCCAGCAGTCTCCGGAGTGGCAGTGGTAACTATGGCTACACCTTC. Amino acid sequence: CASSLRSGSGNYGYTF.

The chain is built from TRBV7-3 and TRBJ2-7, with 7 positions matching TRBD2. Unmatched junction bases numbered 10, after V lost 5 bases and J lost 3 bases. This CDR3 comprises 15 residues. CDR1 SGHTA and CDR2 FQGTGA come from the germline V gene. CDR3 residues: CASSLRGGKVYEQYF. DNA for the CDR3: TGTGCCAGCAGCCTCCGGGGAGGGAAGGTCTACGAGCAGTACTTC.

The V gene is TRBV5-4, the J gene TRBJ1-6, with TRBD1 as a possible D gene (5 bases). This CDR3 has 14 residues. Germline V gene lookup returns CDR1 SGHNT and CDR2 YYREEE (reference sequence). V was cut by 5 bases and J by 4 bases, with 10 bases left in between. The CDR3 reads CASSDSQYNSPLHF. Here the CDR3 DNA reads TGTGCCAGCAGTGACAGCCAATATAATTCACCCCTCCACTTT. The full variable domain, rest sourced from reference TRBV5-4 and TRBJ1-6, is ETGVTQSPTHLIKTRGQQVTLRCSSQSGHNTVSWYQQALGQGPQFIFQYYREEENGRGNFPPRFSGLQFPNYSSELNVNALELDDSALYLCASSDSQYNSPLHFGNGTRLTVT.